This passage covers 10 T cell receptor beta chains from one sample sequenced in a study of cytomegalovirus exposure and HLA in healthy donors. In the PCR, 60 Vbeta and 13 Jbeta primers were used. Sequencing used immunoSEQ multiplex PCR; TCRdb keeps in-frame clones, though not all of them. The table lists 30,000 to 40,000 clones, over 60% of them singletons. The sample comprised PBMCs. These receptors all come from a man aged 35 to 55 in good health and CMV-seropositive.

This chain links TRBV28 with TRBJ1-1, with D maybe TRBD1 (5 bases). V shed 6 bases and J shed 5 bases, with 10 bases lying between them. Germline V gene sequence: CDR1 MDHEN, CDR2 SYDVKM. CDR3 length equals 12 residues. The CDR3 spells CASSLEGTEAFF. CDR3 DNA sequence: TGTGCCAGCAGCCTGGAGGGGACTGAAGCTTTCTTT. The full variable domain, its missing parts supplied by reference TRBV28 and TRBJ1-1, is DVKVTQSSRYLVKRTGEKVFLECVQDMDHENMFWYRQDPGLGLRLIYFSYDVKMKEKGDIPEGYSVSREKKERFSLILESASTNQTSMYLCASSLEGTEAFFGQGTRLTVV.

The rearrangement joins TRBV6-5 to TRBJ2-7; 9 bases line up with TRBD2. Germline values: CDR1 MNHEY, CDR2 SVGAGI. After removal of 2 bases from V and 6 bases from J, the junction contained 8 bases not matched to a gene. The CDR3 runs to 15 residues. The CDR3 here is CASSYRRGGPGEQYF. As DNA, the CDR3 is TGTGCCAGCAGTTACCGGCGGGGGGGCCCGGGCGAGCAGTACTTC.

V is TRBV29-1 and J is TRBJ2-7, with D possibly TRBD1 on 5 matching bases. The CDR3 covers 14 residues. Germline V gene lookup returns CDR1 SQVTM and CDR2 ANQGSEA. The V gene lost 0 bases and the J gene lost 0 bases, with 9 bases spanning the gap. The CDR3 DNA sequence: TGCAGCGTTGAAGATACAGGTAGCTCCTACGAGCAGTACTTC. Translation gives CSVEDTGSSYEQYF.

The chain is built from TRBV4-2 and TRBJ1-3, with D perhaps matching TRBD1 (6 bases). The CDR3 totals 16 residues. Germline lookup yields CDR1 LGHNA and CDR2 YNFKEQ. Trimming pared 0 bases from V and 4 bases from J, leaving 13 bases between. The CDR3 DNA reads TGTGCCAGCAGCCAAGATGTAGCAGGGGTGGGAAACACCATATATTTT. Residues: CASSQDVAGVGNTIYF.

V gene TRBV10-1 combines with J gene TRBJ1-5; 9 positions match TRBD1. The V gene's germline CDR1 is WNHNN and CDR2 SYGVQD (reference sequence). The CDR3 contains 18 residues. J gave up 0 bases and V 4 bases, and 10 bases lay outside the gene matches. CDR3 nucleotides: TGCGCCAGCAGTGTCGGGACAGGGAGGAATCATAGCAATCAGCCCCAGCATTTT. Its translation: CASSVGTGRNHSNQPQHF.

The chain carries TRBV5-3 and TRBJ1-1, with TRBD1 matching over 7 bases. TRBV5-3 carries the ORF label, with uncertain function. This CDR3 has 12 amino acids. V lost 6 bases, J lost 11 bases, and 10 bases stayed unmatched. CDR3 in DNA: TGTGCCAGAAACCCTCTTGGCAGGGGGGCTTTCTTT. Its protein is CARNPLGRGAFF.

The chain links TRBV19 to TRBJ2-5, with a possible D match to TRBD2 (6 bases). V was cut by 7 bases and J by 4 bases, with 13 bases left in between. The CDR3 runs to 13 residues. Germline CDR1 LNHDA, CDR2 SQIVND (reference sequence). This CDR3 reads CASNRDGGETQYF. CDR3 bases: TGTGCCAGTAACCGGGACGGGGGAGAGACCCAGTACTTC.

This rearrangement joins TRBV27 to TRBJ2-1, with 8 positions matching TRBD1. Germline CDR1 and CDR2: MNHEY and SMNVEV (reference sequence). CDR3 length equals 15 residues. J lost 2 bases, V lost 6 bases, and 6 bases had no gene match. This chain's CDR3 is CASSRQGRTYNEQFF. CDR3 nucleotides: TGTGCCAGCAGCCGACAGGGGCGCACCTACAATGAGCAGTTCTTC.

The chain joins TRBV19 to TRBJ1-4, with 10 bases identical to TRBD1. The CDR3 is made up of 14 amino acids. Germline V CDR1 and CDR2: LNHDA, SQIVND (reference sequence). V shed 5 bases, J shed 7 bases, and the junction held 4 bases outside the gene matches. The CDR3 loop reads CASSPGQGFEKLFF. CDR3 nucleotide sequence: TGTGCCAGTAGTCCGGGACAGGGGTTTGAAAAACTGTTTTTT.

V is TRBV9 and J is TRBJ2-3, with D tentatively TRBD2 (5 bases). This CDR3 spans 14 amino acids. The germline V and J ends were trimmed by 2 bases and 2 bases, with 9 bases remaining between them. The germline V gene has CDR1 SGDLS and CDR2 YYNGEE. This chain's CDR3 is CASSVPGNTDTQYF. The CDR3 coding sequence is TGTGCCAGCAGCGTCCCGGGGAACACAGATACGCAGTATTTT. The full variable domain, with the rest looked up from reference TRBV9 and TRBJ2-3, is DSGVTQTPKHLITATGQRVTLRCSPRSGDLSVYWYQQSLDQGLQFLIQYYNGEERAKGNILERFSAQQFPDLHSELNLSSLELGDSALYFCASSVPGNTDTQYFGPGTRLTVL.